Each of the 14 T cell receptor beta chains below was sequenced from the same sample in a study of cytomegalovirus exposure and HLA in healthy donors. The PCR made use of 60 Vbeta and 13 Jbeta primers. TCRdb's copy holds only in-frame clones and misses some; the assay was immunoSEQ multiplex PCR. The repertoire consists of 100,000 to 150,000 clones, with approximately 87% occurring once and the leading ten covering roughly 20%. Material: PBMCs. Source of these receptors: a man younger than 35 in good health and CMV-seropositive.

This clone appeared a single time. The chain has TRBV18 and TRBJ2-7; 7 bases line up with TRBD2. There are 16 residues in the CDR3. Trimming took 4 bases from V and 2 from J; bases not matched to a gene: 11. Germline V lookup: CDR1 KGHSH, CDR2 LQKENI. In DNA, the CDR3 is TGTGCCAGCTCACAGACTGGAGCGGGGCACCCCTACGAGCAGTACTTC. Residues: CASSQTGAGHPYEQYF.

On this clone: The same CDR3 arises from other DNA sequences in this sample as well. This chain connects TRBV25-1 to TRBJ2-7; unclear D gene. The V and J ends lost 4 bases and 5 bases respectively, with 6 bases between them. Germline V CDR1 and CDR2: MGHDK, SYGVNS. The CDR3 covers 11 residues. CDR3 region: CASSGGNEQYF. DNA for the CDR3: TGTGCCAGCAGTGGCGGCAACGAGCAGTACTTC.

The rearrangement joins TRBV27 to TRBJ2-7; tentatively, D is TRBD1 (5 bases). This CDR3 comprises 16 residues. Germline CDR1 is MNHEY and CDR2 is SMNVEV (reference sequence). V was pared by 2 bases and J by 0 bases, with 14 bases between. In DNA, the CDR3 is TGTGCCAGCAGTTTAGGGGCAGGTGATAGCTCCTACGAGCAGTACTTC. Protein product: CASSLGAGDSSYEQYF.

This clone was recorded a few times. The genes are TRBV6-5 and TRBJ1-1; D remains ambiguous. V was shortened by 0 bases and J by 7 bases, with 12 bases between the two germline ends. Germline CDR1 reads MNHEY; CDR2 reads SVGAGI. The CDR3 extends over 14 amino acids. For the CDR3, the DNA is TGTGCCAGCAGTTACTCGATAATGGGAGTTGAAGCTTTCTTT. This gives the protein CASSYSIMGVEAFF.

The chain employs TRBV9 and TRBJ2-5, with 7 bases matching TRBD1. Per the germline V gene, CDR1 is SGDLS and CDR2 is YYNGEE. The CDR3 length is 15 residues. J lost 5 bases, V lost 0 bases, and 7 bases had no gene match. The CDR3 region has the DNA TGTGCCAGCAGCGTAGGACAGGGTCTCCGGGAGACCCAGTACTTC. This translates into CASSVGQGLRETQYF.

CDR3 nucleotides: TGTGCCTGGAGGTTGCGGCGGGACGAGCAGTACTTC. It yields the protein CAWRLRRDEQYF. The rearrangement links TRBV30 to TRBJ2-7; D may be TRBD2 (5 bases). Germline-derived CDR1 and CDR2 are GTSNPN and SVGIG (reference sequence). This CDR3 region has 12 residues. Trimming cost V 3 bases and J 5 bases, with 11 bases left between them.

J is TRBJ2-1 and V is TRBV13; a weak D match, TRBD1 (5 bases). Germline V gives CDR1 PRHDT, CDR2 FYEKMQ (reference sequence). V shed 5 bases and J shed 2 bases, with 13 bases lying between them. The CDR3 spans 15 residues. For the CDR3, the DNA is TGTGCCAGCAGCCCACAGGTTTCGGCCTACAATGAGCAGTTCTTC. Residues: CASSPQVSAYNEQFF.

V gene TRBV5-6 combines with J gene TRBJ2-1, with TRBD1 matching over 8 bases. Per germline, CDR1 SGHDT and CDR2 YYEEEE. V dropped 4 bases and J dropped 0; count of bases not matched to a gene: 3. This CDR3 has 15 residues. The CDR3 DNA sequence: TGTGCCAGCAGCGCAGGGACAGGCTCCTACAATGAGCAGTTCTTC. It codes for CASSAGTGSYNEQFF.

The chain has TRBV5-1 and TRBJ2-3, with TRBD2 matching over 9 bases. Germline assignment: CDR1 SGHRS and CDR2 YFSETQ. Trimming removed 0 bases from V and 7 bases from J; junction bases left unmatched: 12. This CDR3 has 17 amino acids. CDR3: CASSLGSSGVLLHTQYF. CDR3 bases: TGCGCCAGCAGCTTGGGGTCTAGCGGGGTGTTACTTCATACGCAGTATTTT.

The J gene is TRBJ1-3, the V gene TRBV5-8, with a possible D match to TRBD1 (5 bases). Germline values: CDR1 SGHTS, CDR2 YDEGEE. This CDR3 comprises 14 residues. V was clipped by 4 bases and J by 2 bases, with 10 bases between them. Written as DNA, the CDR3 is TGTGCCAGCAGCATATCGGGGGCTGGAAACACCATATATTTT. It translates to CASSISGAGNTIYF.

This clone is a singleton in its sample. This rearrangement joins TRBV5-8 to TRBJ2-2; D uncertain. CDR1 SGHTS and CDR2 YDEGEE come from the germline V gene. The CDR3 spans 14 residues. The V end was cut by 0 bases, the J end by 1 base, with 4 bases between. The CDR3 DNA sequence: TGTGCCAGCAGCTTGGGAGTGAACACCGGGGAGCTGTTTTTT. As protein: CASSLGVNTGELFF.

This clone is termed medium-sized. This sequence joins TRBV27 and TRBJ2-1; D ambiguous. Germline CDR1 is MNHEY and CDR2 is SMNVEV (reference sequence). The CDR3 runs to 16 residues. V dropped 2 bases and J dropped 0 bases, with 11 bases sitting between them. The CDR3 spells CASSLEVVSSYNEQFF. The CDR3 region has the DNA TGTGCCAGCAGTTTAGAGGTGGTGAGCTCCTACAATGAGCAGTTCTTC.

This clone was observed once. The CDR3 DNA is TGTGCCAGCAGCGTTCACCGGGACGGGGGGAACGAGCAGTACTTC. This translates into CASSVHRDGGNEQYF. The chain uses TRBV9 and TRBJ2-7; 7 nucleotides align to TRBD2. The CDR3 runs 15 residues. Germline lookup yields CDR1 SGDLS and CDR2 YYNGEE. V lost 2 bases, J lost 5 bases, and 10 bases stayed unmatched.

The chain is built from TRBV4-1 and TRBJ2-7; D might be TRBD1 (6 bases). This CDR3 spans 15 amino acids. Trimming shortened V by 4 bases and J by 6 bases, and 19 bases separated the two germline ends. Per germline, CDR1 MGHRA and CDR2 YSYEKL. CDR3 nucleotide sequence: TGCGCCAGCAGCCCATACAGGGACCCTAGGATCGAGCAGTACTTC. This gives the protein CASSPYRDPRIEQYF.